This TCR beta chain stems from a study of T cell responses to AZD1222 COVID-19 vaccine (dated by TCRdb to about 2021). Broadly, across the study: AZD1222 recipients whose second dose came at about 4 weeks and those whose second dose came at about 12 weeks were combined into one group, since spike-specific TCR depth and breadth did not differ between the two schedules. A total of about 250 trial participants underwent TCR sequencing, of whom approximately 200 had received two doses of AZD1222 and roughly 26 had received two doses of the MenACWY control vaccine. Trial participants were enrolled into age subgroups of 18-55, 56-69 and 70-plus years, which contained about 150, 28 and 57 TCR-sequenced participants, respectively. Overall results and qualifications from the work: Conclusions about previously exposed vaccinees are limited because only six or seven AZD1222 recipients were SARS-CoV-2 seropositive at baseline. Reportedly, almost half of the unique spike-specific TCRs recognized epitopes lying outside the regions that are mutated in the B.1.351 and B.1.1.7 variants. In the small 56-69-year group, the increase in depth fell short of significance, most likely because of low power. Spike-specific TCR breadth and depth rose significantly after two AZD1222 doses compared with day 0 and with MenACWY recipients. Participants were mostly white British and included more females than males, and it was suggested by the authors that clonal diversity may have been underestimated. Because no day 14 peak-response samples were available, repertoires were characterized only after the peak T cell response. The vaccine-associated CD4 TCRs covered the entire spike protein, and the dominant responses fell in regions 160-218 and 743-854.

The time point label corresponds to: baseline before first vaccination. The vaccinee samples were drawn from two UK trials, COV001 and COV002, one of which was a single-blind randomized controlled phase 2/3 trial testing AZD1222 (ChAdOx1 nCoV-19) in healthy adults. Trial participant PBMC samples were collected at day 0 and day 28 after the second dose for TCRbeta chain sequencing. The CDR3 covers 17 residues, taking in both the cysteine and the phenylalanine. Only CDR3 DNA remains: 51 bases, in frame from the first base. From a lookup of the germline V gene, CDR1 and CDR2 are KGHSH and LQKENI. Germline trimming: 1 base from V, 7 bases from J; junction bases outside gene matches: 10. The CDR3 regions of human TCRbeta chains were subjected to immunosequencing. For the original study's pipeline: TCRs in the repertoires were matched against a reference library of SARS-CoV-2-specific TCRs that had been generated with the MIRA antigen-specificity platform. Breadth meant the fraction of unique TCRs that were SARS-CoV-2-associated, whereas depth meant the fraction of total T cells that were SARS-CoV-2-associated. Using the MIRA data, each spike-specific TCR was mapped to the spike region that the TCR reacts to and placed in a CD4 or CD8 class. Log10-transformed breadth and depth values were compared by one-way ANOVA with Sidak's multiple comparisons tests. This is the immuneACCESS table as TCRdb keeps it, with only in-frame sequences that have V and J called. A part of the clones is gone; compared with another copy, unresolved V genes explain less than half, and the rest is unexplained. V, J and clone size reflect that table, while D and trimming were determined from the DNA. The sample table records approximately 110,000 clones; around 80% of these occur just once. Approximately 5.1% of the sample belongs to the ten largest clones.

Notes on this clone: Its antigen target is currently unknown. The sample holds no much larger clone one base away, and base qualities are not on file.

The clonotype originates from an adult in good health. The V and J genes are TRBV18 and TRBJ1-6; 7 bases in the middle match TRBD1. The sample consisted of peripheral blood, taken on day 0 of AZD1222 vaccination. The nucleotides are TGTGCCAGCTCACCACTTCCCGCAACAGGGGTAAATTCACCCCTCCACTTT. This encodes CASSPLPATGVNSPLHF.